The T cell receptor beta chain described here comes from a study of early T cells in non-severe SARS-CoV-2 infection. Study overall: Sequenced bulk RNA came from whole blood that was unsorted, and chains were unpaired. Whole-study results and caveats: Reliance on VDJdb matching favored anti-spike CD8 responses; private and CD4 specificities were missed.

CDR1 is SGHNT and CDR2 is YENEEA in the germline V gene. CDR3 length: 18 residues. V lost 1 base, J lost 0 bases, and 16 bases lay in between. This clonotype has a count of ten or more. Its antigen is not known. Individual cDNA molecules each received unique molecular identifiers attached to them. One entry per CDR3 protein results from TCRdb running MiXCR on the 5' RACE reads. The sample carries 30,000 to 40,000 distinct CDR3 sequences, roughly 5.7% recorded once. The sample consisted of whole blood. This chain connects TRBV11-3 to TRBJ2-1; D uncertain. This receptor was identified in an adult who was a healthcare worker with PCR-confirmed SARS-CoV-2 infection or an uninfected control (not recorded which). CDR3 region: CASSLGSRHSSSYNEQFF. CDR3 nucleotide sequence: TGTGCCAGCAGCTTAGGGTCCAGACATTCGAGCTCCTACAATGAGCAGTTCTTC.